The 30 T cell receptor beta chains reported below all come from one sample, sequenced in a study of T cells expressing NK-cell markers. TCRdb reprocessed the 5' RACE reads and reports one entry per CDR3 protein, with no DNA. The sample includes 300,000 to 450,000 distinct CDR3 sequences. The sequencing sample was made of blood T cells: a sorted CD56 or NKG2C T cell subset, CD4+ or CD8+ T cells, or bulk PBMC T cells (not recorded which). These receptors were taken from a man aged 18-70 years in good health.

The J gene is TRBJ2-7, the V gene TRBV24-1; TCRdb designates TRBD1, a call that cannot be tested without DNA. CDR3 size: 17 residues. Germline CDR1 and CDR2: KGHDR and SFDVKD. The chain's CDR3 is CATSDPPGQGIGYEQYF.

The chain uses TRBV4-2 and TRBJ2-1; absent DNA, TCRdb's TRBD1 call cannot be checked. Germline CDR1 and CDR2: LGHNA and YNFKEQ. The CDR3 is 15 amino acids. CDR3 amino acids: CASSRLPGTGNEQFF.

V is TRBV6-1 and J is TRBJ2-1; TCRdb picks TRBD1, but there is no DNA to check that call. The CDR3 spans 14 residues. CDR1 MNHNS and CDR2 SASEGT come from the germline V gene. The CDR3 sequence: CASSGTRVRNEQFF.

The CDR3 is CASSKSGTGAVKEKLFF. V gene TRBV6-1 combines with J gene TRBJ1-4; TCRdb selects TRBD1, and the lack of DNA leaves this call unchecked. This CDR3 is built from 17 residues. CDR1 and CDR2 (germline): MNHNS, SASEGT.

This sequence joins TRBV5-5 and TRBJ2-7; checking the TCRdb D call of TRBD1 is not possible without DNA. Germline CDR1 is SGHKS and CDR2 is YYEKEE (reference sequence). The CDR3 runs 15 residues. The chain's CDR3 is CASRGTGTGRYEQYF.

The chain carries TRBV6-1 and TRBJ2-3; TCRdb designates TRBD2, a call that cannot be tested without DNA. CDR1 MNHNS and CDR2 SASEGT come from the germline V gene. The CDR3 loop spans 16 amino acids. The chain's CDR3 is CASRRRLAGLPDTQYF.

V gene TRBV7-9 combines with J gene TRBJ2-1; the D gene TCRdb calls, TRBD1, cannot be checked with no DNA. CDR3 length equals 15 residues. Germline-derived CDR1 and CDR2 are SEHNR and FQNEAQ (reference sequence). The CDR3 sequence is CASSLDGTPANEQFF. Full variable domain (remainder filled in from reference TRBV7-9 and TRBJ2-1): DTGVSQNPRHKITKRGQNVTFRCDPISEHNRLYWYRQTLGQGPEFLTYFQNEAQLEKSRLLSDRFSAERPKGSFSTLEIQRTEQGDSAMYLCASSLDGTPANEQFFGPGTRLTVL.

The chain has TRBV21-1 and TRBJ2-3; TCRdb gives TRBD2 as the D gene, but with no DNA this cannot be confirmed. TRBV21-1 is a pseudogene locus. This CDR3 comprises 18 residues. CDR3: CASRTTGLAGPSTDTQYF.

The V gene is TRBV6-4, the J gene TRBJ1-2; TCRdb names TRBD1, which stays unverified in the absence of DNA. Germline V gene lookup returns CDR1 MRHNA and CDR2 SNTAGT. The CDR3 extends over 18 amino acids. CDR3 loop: CASSAYPSPGQSNYGYTF.

CDR3 sequence: CASSQAGGYYNSPLHF. This chain links TRBV4-2 with TRBJ1-6. The germline CDR1 and CDR2 sequences are LGHNA and YNFKEQ. CDR3 length: 16 residues.

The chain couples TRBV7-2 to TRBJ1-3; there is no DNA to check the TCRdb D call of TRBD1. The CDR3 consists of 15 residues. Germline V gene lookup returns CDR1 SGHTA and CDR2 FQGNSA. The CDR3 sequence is CASSLYRVTGNTIYF. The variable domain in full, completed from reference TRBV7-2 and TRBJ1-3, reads GAGVSQSPSNKVTEKGKDVELRCDPISGHTALYWYRQSLGQGLEFLIYFQGNSAPDKSGLPSDRFSAERTGGSVSTLTIQRTQQEDSAVYLCASSLYRVTGNTIYFGEGSWLTVV.

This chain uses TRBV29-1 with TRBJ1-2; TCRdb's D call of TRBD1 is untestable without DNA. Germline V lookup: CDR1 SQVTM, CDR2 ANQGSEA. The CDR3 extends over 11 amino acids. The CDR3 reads CSVVQGSGYTF.

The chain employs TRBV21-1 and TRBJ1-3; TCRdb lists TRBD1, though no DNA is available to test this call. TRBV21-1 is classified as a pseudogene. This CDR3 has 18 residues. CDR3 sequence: CASSKLSRGELAGNTIYF.

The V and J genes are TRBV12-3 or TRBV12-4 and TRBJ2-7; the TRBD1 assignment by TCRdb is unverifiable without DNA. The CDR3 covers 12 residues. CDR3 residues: CASQPGTREQYF.

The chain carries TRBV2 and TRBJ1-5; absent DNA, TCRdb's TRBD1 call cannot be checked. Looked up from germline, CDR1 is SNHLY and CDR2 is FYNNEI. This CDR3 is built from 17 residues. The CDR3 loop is CASRGQGGRNSNQPQHF. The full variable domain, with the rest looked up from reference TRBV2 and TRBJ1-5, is EPEVTQTPSHQVTQMGQEVILRCVPISNHLYFYWYRQILGQKVEFLVSFYNNEISEKSEIFDDQFSVERPDGSNFTLKIRSTKLEDSAMYFCASRGQGGRNSNQPQHFGDGTRLSIL.

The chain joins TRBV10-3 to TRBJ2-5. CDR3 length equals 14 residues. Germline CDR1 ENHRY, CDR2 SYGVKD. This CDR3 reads CAISDSNGQETQYF.

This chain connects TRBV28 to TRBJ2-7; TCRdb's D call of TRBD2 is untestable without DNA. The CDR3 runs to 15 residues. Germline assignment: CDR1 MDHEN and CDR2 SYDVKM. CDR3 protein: CASSLEGYNAYEQYF.

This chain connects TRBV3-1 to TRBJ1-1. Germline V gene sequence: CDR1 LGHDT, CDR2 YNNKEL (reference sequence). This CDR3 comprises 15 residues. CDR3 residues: CASSGRGGGTTEAFF.

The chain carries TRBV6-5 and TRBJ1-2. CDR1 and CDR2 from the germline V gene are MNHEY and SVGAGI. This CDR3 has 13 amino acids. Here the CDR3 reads CASSYGLNYGYTF.

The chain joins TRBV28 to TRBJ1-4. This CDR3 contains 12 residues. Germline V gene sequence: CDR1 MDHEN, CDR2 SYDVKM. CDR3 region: CASSPRREKLFF.

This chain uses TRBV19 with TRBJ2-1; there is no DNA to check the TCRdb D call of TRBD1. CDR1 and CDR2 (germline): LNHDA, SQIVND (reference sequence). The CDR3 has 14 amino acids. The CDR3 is CASCSPGRYNEQFF.

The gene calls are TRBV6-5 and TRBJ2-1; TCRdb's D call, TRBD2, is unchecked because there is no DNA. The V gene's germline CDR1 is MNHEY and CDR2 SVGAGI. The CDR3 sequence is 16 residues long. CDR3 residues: CASSYSGLAGGNEQFF.

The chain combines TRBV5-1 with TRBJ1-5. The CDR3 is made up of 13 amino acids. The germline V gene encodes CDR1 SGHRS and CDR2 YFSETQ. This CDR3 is CASSLDINQPQHF.

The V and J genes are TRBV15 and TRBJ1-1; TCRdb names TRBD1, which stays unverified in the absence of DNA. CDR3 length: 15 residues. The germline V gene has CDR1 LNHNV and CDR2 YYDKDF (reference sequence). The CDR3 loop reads CATSPPTGRATEAFF.

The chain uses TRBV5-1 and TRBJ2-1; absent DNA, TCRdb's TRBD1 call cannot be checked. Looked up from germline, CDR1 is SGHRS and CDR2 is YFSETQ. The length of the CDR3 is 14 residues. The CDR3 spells CASSRTTGSNEQFF.

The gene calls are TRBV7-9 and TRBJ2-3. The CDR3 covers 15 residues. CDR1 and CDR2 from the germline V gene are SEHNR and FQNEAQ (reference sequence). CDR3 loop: CASSLGVSETDTQYF.

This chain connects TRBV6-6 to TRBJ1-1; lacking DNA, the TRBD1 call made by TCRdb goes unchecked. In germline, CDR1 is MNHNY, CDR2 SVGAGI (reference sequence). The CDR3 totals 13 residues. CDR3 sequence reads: CASRDTGDTEAFF.

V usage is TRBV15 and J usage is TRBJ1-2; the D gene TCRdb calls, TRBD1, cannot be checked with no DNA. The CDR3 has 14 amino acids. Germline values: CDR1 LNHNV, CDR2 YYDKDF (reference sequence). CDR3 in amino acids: CATSRAGTFSGYTF.

The CDR3 reads CASSLSSGAQRETQYF. The rearrangement links TRBV5-1 to TRBJ2-5; TCRdb returns TRBD2, unconfirmable since there is no DNA. CDR1 and CDR2 (germline): SGHRS, YFSETQ. This CDR3 comprises 16 residues.

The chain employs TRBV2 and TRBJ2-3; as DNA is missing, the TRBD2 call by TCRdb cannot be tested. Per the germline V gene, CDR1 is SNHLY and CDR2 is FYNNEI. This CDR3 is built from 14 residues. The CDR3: CASIERGSTNTQYF.